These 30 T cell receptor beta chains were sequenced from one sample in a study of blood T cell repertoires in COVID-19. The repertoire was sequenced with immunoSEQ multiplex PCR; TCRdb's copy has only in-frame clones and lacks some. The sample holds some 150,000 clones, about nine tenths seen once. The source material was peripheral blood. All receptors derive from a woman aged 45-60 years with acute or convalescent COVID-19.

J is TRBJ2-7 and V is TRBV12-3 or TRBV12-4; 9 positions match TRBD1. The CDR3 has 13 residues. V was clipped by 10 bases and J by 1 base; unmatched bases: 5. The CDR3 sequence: CATGDRASYEQYF. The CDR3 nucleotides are TGTGCCACCGGGGACAGGGCGTCCTACGAGCAGTACTTC.

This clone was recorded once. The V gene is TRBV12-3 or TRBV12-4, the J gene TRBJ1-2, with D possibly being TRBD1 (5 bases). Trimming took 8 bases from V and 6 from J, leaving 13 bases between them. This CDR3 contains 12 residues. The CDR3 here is CASCRGFDGYTF. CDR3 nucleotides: TGTGCCAGCTGTCGGGGGTTCGATGGCTACACCTTC.

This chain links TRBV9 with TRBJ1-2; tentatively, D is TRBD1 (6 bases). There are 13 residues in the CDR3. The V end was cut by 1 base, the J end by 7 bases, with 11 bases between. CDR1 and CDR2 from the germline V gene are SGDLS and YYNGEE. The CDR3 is CASSVRQGSGYTF. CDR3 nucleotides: TGTGCCAGCAGCGTACGGCAGGGGTCTGGCTACACCTTC.

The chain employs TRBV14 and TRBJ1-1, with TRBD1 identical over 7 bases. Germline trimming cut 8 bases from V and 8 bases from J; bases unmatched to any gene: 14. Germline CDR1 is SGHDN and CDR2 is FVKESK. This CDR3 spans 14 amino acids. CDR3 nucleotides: TGTGCCAGCTCCAGCAGAGGGGGCACCCGGGAAGCTTTCTTT. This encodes CASSSRGGTREAFF.

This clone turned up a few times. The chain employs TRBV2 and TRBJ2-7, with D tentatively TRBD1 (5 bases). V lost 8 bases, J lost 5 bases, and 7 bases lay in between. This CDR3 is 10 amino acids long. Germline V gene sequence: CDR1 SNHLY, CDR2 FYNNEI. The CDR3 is CASSGHEQYF. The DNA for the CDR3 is TGTGCCAGCTCAGGGCACGAGCAGTACTTC.

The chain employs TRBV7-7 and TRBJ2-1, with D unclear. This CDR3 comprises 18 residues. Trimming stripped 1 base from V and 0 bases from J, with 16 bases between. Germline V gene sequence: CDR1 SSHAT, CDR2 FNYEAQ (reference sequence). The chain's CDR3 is CASSLGPSGPSSYNEQFF. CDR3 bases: TGTGCCAGCAGCTTAGGTCCGTCGGGTCCAAGCTCCTACAATGAGCAGTTCTTC.

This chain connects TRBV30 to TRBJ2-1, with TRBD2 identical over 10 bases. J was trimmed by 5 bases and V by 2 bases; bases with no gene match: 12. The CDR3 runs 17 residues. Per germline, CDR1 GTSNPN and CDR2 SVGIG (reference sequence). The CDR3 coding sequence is TGTGCCTGGAGTTATCTTAGCCCTAGCGGGGGAGACAATGAGCAGTTCTTC. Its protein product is CAWSYLSPSGGDNEQFF.

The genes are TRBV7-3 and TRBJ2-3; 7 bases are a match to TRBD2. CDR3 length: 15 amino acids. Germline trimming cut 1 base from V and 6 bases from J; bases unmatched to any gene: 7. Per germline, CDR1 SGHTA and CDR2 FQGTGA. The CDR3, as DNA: TGTGCCAGCAGCTTAAACGCGGGAGTCACGGATACGCAGTATTTT. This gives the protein CASSLNAGVTDTQYF. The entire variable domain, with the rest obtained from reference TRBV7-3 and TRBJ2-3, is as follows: GAGVSQTPSNKVTEKGKYVELRCDPISGHTALYWYRQSLGQGPEFLIYFQGTGAADDSGLPNDRFFAVRPEGSVSTLKIQRTERGDSAVYLCASSLNAGVTDTQYFGPGTRLTVL.

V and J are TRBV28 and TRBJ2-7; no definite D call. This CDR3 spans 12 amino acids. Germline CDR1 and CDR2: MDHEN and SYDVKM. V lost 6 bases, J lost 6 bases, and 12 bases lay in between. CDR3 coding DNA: TGTGCCAGCAGGGAGCAGAGGCCCGAGCAGTACTTC. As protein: CASREQRPEQYF.

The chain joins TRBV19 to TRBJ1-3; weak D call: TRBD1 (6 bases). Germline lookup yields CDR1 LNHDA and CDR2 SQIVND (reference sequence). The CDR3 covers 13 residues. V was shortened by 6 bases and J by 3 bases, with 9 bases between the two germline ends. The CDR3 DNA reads TGTGCCAGTAGCCAACAGGGTGGAAACACCATATATTTT. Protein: CASSQQGGNTIYF.

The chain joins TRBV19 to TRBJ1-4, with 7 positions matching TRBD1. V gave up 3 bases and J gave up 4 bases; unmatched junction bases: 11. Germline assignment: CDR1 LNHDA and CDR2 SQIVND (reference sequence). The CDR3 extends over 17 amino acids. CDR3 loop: CASSMGDRDPYNEKLFF. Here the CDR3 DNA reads TGTGCCAGTAGTATGGGCGACAGGGACCCTTATAATGAAAAACTGTTTTTT.

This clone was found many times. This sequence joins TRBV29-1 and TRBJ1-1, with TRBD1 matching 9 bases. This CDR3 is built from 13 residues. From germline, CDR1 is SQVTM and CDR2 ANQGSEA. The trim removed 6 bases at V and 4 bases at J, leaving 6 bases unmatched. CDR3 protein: CSVGDRAGTEAFF. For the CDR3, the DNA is TGCAGCGTGGGGGACAGGGCGGGCACTGAAGCTTTCTTT.

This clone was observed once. The CDR3 coding sequence is TGCGCCAGCGGGACTAGCGCAGATACGCAGTATTTT. Encoded protein: CASGTSADTQYF. This chain joins TRBV10-1 and TRBJ2-3; 10 bases fit TRBD2. Germline V gene data show CDR1 as WNHNN and CDR2 as SYGVQD (reference sequence). Trimming removed 8 bases from V and 4 bases from J; junction bases left unmatched: 0. The length of the CDR3 is 12 residues.

CDR3 sequence: CASSPDRDRGVYNEQFF. The CDR3 DNA sequence: TGTGCCAGCAGCCCCGATAGGGACAGGGGAGTCTACAATGAGCAGTTCTTC. J is TRBJ2-1 and V is TRBV7-3; 10 bases line up with TRBD1. The length of the CDR3 is 17 residues. Trimming at V came to 5 bases and at J to 3 bases, leaving 10 bases not matched to a gene. Per the germline V gene, CDR1 is SGHTA and CDR2 is FQGTGA.

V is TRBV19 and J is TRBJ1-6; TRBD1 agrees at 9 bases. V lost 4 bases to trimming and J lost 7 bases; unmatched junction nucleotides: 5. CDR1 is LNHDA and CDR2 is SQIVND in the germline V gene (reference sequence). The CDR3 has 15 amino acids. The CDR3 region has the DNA TGTGCCAGTAGTAGGGAACAGGGGGCCAATTCACCCCTCCACTTT. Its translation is CASSREQGANSPLHF.

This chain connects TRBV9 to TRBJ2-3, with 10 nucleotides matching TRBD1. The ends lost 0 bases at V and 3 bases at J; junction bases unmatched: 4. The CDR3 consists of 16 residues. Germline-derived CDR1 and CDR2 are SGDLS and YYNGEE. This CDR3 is CASSVGMGQGTDTQYF. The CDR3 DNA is TGTGCCAGCAGCGTAGGGATGGGACAGGGGACAGATACGCAGTATTTT. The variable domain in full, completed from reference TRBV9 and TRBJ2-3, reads DSGVTQTPKHLITATGQRVTLRCSPRSGDLSVYWYQQSLDQGLQFLIQYYNGEERAKGNILERFSAQQFPDLHSELNLSSLELGDSALYFCASSVGMGQGTDTQYFGPGTRLTVL.

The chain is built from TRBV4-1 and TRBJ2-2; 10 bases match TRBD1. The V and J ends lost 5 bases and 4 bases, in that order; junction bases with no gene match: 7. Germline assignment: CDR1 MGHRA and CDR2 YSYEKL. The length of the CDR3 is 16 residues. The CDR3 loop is CASSLRTGGSTGELFF. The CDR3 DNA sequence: TGCGCCAGCAGCTTGCGGACAGGGGGGAGCACCGGGGAGCTGTTTTTT.

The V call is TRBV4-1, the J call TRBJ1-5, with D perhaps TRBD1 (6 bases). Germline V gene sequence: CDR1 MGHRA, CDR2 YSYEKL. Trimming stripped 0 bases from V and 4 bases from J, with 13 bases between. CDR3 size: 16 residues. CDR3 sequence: CASSQEGGGQNQPQHF. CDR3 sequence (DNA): TGCGCCAGCAGCCAAGAGGGCGGGGGACAAAATCAGCCCCAGCATTTT.

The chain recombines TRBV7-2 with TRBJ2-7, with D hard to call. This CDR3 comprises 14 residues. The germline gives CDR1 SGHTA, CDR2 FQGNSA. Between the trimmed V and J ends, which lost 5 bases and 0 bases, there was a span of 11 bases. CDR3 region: CASSPERSSYEQYF. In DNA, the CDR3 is TGTGCCAGCAGCCCCGAAAGGAGCTCCTACGAGCAGTACTTC.

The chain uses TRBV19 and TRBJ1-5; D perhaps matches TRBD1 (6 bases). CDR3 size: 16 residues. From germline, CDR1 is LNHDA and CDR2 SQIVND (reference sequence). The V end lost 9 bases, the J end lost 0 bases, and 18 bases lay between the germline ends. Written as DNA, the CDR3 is TGTGCCAGCCGAACGGCGGGGGCTGATAGCAATCAGCCCCAGCATTTT. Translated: CASRTAGADSNQPQHF.

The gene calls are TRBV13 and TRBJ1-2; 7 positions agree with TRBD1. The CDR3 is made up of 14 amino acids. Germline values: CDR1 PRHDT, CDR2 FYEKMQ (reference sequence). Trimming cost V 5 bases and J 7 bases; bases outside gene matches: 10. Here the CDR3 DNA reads TGTGCCAGCAGCATCGACAGGGCATCGGGTGGCTACACCTTC. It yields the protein CASSIDRASGGYTF. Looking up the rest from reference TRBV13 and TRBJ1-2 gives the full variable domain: AAGVIQSPRHLIKEKRETATLKCYPIPRHDTVYWYQQGPGQDPQFLISFYEKMQSDKGSIPDRFSAQQFSDYHSELNMSSLELGDSALYFCASSIDRASGGYTFGSGTRLTVV.

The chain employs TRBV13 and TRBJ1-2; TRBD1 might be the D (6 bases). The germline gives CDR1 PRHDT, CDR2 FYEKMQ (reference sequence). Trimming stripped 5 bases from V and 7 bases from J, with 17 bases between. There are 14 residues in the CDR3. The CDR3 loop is CASSQQNTGPGYTF. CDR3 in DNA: TGTGCCAGCAGCCAACAGAATACAGGGCCTGGCTACACCTTC.

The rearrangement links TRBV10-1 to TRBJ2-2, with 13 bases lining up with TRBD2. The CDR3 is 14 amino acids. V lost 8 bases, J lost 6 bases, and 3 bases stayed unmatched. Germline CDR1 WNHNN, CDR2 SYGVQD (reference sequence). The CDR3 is CASSTSGGAGELFF. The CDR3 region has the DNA TGCGCCAGCTCCACTAGCGGGGGGGCCGGGGAGCTGTTTTTT.

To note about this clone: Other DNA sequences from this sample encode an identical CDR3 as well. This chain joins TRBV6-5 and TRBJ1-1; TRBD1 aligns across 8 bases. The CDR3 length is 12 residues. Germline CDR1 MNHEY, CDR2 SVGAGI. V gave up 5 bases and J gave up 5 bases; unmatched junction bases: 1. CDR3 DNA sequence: TGTGCCAGCAGTAGACAGGGGACTGAAGCTTTCTTT. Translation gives CASSRQGTEAFF.

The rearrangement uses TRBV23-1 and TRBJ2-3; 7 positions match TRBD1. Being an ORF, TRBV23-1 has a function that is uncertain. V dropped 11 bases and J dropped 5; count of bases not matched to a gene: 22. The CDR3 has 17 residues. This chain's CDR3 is CARSTYRGAIMEDTQYF. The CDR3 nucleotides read TGCGCCCGATCGACTTACAGGGGAGCCATCATGGAAGATACGCAGTATTTT.

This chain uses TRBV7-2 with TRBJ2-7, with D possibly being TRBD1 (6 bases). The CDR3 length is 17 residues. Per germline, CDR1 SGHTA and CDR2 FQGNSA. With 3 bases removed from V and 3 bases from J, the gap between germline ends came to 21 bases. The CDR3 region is CASSFPTRTAYLYEQYF. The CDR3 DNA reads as TGTGCCAGCAGCTTTCCCACACGGACAGCATACCTCTACGAGCAGTACTTC.

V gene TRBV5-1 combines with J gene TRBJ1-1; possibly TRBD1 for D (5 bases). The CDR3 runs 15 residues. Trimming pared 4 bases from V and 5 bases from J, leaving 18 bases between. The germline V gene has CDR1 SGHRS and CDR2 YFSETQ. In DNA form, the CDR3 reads TGCGCCAGCAGCCCAGGGAGGGGCGCGCGAACTGAAGCTTTCTTT. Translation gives CASSPGRGARTEAFF.

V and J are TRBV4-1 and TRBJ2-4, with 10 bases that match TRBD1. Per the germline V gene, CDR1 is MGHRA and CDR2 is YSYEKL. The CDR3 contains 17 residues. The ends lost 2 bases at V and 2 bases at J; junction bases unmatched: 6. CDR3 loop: CASSQMGQGNSKNIQYF. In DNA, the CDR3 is TGCGCCAGCAGCCAAATGGGACAGGGGAACTCCAAAAACATTCAGTACTTC.

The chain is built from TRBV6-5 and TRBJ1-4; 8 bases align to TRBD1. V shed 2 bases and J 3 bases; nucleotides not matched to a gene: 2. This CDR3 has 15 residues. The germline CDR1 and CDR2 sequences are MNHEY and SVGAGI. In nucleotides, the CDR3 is TGTGCCAGCAGTTACCAGGGGGCCGCTAATGAAAAACTGTTTTTT. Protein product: CASSYQGAANEKLFF.

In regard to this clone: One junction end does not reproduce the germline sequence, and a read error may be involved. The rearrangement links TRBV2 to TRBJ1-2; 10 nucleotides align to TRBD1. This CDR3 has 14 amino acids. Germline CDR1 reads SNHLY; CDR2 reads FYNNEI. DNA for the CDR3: TGTGCCAGCGGTGATCCGGGACAGGGGCATGGCTACACCTTC. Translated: CASGDPGQGHGYTF.